The 21 T cell receptor beta chains reported below all come from one sample, sequenced in a study of blood T cell repertoires in COVID-19. Data came from immunoSEQ multiplex PCR; TCRdb stores just in-frame clones and leaves some out. The data show roughly 100,000 clones, under 95% seen once. Sequenced: peripheral blood. The receptors come from a woman between 50 and 59 years old in a cohort sampled during active COVID-19.

This clone was seen only once. The chain uses TRBV7-6 and TRBJ1-2; D unclear. V lost 1 base and J lost 4, with 19 bases in between. CDR3 length equals 17 residues. CDR1 is SGHVS and CDR2 is FNYEAQ in the germline V gene. In DNA form, the CDR3 reads TGTGCCAGCAGCTTAGATGGGTCCGCGGCCATTAGCTATGGCTACACCTTC. Residues: CASSLDGSAAISYGYTF.

The V call is TRBV27, the J call TRBJ1-1; TRBD1 agrees at 8 bases. The trim removed 6 bases at V and 5 bases at J, leaving 8 bases unmatched. Germline-derived CDR1 and CDR2 are MNHEY and SMNVEV (reference sequence). The CDR3 is made up of 14 amino acids. The DNA of the CDR3 is TGTGCCAGCAGAGAAAGGACAGGGAGGACTGAAGCTTTCTTT. Residues: CASRERTGRTEAFF.

In nucleotides, the CDR3 is TGTGCCAGCACCAGCCCAGGCGGCTACACCTTC. Translation: CASTSPGGYTF. The chain combines TRBV11-1 with TRBJ1-2; D not resolved. Germline V gene sequence: CDR1 SGHAT, CDR2 FQDESV (reference sequence). Trimming pared 7 bases from V and 8 bases from J, leaving 11 bases between. This CDR3 contains 11 residues. Using reference TRBV11-1 and TRBJ1-2 for the parts outside the CDR3, the full variable domain is EAEVAQSPRYKITEKSQAVAFWCDPISGHATLYWYRQILGQGPELLVQFQDESVVDDSQLPKDRFSAERLKGVDSTLKIQPAELGDSAMYLCASTSPGGYTFGSGTRLTVV.

The chain joins TRBV6-5 to TRBJ2-7, with a weak D call TRBD1 (6 bases). This CDR3 has 14 residues. Trimming took 6 bases from V and 1 from J, leaving 13 bases between them. Per the germline V gene, CDR1 is MNHEY and CDR2 is SVGAGI. Written as DNA, the CDR3 is TGTGCCAGCAGGACCGGCAGGGGTTCCTACGAGCAGTACTTC. Protein: CASRTGRGSYEQYF.

The CDR3 DNA reads as TGCAGCGTTGATCGGGGTGCCGAGCAGTTCTTC. Its translation is CSVDRGAEQFF. This chain links TRBV29-1 with TRBJ2-1, with a possible D match to TRBD2 (5 bases). V was clipped by 3 bases and J by 10 bases, with 10 bases between them. CDR1 and CDR2 (germline): SQVTM, ANQGSEA. CDR3 length: 11 amino acids.

This chain joins TRBV7-9 and TRBJ1-4, with D hard to call. Looked up from germline, CDR1 is SEHNR and CDR2 is FQNEAQ (reference sequence). Deletions cut 5 bases from V and 5 bases from J, with 18 bases between. This CDR3 region has 16 residues. For the CDR3, the DNA is TGTGCCAGCAGCCACGTCCAAAACAGATTAAATGAAAAACTGTTTTTT. Translating gives CASSHVQNRLNEKLFF. The full variable domain, its missing parts supplied by reference TRBV7-9 and TRBJ1-4, is DTGVSQNPRHKITKRGQNVTFRCDPISEHNRLYWYRQTLGQGPEFLTYFQNEAQLEKSRLLSDRFSAERPKGSFSTLEIQRTEQGDSAMYLCASSHVQNRLNEKLFFGSGTQLSVL.

The chain uses TRBV6-6 and TRBJ1-3; weak D call: TRBD1 (6 bases). The V end lost 5 bases, the J end lost 0 bases, and 20 bases lay between the germline ends. This CDR3 region has 18 residues. CDR1 is MNHNY, CDR2 SVGAGI, per germline (reference sequence). The CDR3 bases are TGTGCCAGCAGTCGGTCCCCCAGGGGACGCGTCTCTGGAAACACCATATATTTT. Translating gives CASSRSPRGRVSGNTIYF.

V is TRBV2 and J is TRBJ1-2; TRBD1 aligns across 7 bases. Germline CDR1 reads SNHLY; CDR2 reads FYNNEI. The CDR3 contains 15 residues. Unmatched junction bases numbered 8, after V lost 6 bases and J lost 1 base. The CDR3 here is CASSLGTAVNYGYTF. CDR3 in DNA: TGTGCCAGCAGCTTAGGGACAGCCGTTAACTATGGCTACACCTTC. Full variable domain (outside the CDR3, taken from reference TRBV2 and TRBJ1-2): EPEVTQTPSHQVTQMGQEVILRCVPISNHLYFYWYRQILGQKVEFLVSFYNNEISEKSEIFDDQFSVERPDGSNFTLKIRSTKLEDSAMYFCASSLGTAVNYGYTFGSGTRLTVV.

The chain is built from TRBV11-3 and TRBJ2-7; possibly TRBD1 for D (5 bases). Germline V lookup: CDR1 SGHNT, CDR2 YENEEA. CDR3 length equals 13 residues. V lost 3 bases and J 6 bases, leaving 12 bases between the germline ends. CDR3 DNA: TGTGCCAGCAGCTTCCTTTTCACAGGCGAGCAGTACTTC. As protein: CASSFLFTGEQYF. Supplemented by reference TRBV11-3 and TRBJ2-7, the full variable domain reads EAGVVQSPRYKIIEKKQPVAFWCNPISGHNTLYWYLQNLGQGPELLIRYENEEAVDDSQLPKDRFSAERLKGVDSTLKIQPAELGDSAVYLCASSFLFTGEQYFGPGTRLTVT.

The V call is TRBV28, the J call TRBJ1-2; D ambiguous. The CDR3 is 14 residues long. Per the germline V gene, CDR1 is MDHEN and CDR2 is SYDVKM. The V end was cut by 6 bases, the J end by 1 base, with 12 bases between. Written as DNA, the CDR3 is TGTGCCAGCAGGGAGGGAGGTAATAACTATGGCTACACCTTC. This gives the protein CASREGGNNYGYTF.

The V gene is TRBV3-1 (or the pseudogene TRBV3-2), the J gene TRBJ1-1, with D possibly TRBD1 on 6 matching bases. CDR3 size: 17 residues. The germline V gene encodes CDR1 LGHDT and CDR2 YNNKEL (reference sequence). V lost 3 bases and J 7 bases, leaving 24 bases between the germline ends. CDR3 nucleotide sequence: TGTGCCAGCAGCCAGACCCTTTTGACAGGATCTGTCCTTGAAGCTTTCTTT. Amino acids: CASSQTLLTGSVLEAFF.

V usage is TRBV2 and J usage is TRBJ2-2; 7 bases are shared with TRBD2. Germline V lookup: CDR1 SNHLY, CDR2 FYNNEI. Germline trimming cut 3 bases from V and 2 bases from J; bases unmatched to any gene: 6. This CDR3 comprises 16 residues. This chain's CDR3 is CASSDDAGVNTGELFF. The CDR3 region has the DNA TGTGCCAGCAGTGATGACGCGGGGGTAAACACCGGGGAGCTGTTTTTT.

The V gene is TRBV4-2, the J gene TRBJ2-1, with TRBD2 identical over 16 bases. The CDR3 is made up of 21 amino acids. V lost 4 bases, J lost 0 bases, and 12 bases stayed unmatched. Germline CDR1 reads LGHNA; CDR2 reads YNFKEQ. The CDR3 spells CASSPRMGLAGGPSSYNEQFF. The CDR3, as DNA: TGTGCCAGCAGCCCCCGAATGGGACTAGCGGGGGGGCCGAGCTCCTACAATGAGCAGTTCTTC.

V usage is TRBV4-2 and J usage is TRBJ2-3; TRBD2 matches 7 bases. The CDR3 has 17 amino acids. The germline gives CDR1 LGHNA, CDR2 YNFKEQ. The V and J ends lost 0 bases and 2 bases, in that order; junction bases with no gene match: 8. The CDR3 loop is CASSQEGASGHTDTQYF. The CDR3 region has the DNA TGTGCCAGCAGCCAAGAAGGGGCTAGCGGCCACACAGATACGCAGTATTTT.

This chain connects TRBV12-3 or TRBV12-4 to TRBJ1-2; possible D gene TRBD1, 6 bases. The V gene lost 6 bases and the J gene lost 2 bases, with 10 bases spanning the gap. The CDR3 consists of 13 residues. CDR3 loop: CASSLTGNYGYTF. CDR3 in DNA: TGTGCCAGCAGCTTGACAGGAAACTATGGCTACACCTTC.

The chain is built from TRBV9 and TRBJ2-2, with D possibly matching TRBD2 (6 bases). The CDR3 has 14 residues. CDR1 is SGDLS and CDR2 is YYNGEE in the germline V gene. V lost 6 bases and J lost 4, with 13 bases in between. Here the CDR3 reads CASKRAGSTGELFF. CDR3 DNA sequence: TGTGCCAGCAAAAGGGCCGGGAGCACCGGGGAGCTGTTTTTT.

This chain connects TRBV9 to TRBJ2-7; possible D gene TRBD2, 7 bases. The V gene's germline CDR1 is SGDLS and CDR2 YYNGEE. The V end lost 0 bases, the J end lost 7 bases, and 14 bases lay between the germline ends. The CDR3 spans 14 residues. The DNA of the CDR3 is TGTGCCAGCAGCGTAGGGCAGGGGACTATTGAGCAGTACTTC. It encodes CASSVGQGTIEQYF.

The chain couples TRBV28 to TRBJ1-2; D not resolved. The CDR3 has 16 amino acids. The V gene lost 7 bases and the J gene lost 8 bases, with 26 bases spanning the gap. Germline assignment: CDR1 MDHEN and CDR2 SYDVKM. This CDR3 reads CASNTFRAPGFWGYTF. In DNA, the CDR3 is TGTGCCAGCAACACCTTCAGAGCTCCGGGTTTCTGGGGCTACACCTTC.

J is TRBJ1-1 and V is TRBV5-1; TRBD1 agrees at 7 bases. Germline trimming cut 5 bases from V and 4 bases from J; bases unmatched to any gene: 8. The CDR3 totals 14 residues. Germline lookup yields CDR1 SGHRS and CDR2 YFSETQ. DNA of the CDR3: TGCGCCAGCAGACCAGGGGGTGGGAGCACTGAAGCTTTCTTT. This encodes CASRPGGGSTEAFF.

This clone was found once. V is TRBV27 and J is TRBJ1-2; 8 positions match TRBD1. The V gene end was trimmed by 5 bases and the J gene end by 8 bases; junction bases not matched to a gene: 7. The CDR3 extends over 13 amino acids. Germline V gene lookup returns CDR1 MNHEY and CDR2 SMNVEV (reference sequence). In DNA form, the CDR3 reads TGTGCCAGCAGTACGACAGGGGAGGGAGGCTACACCTTC. Translated, it gives CASSTTGEGGYTF.

The genes are TRBV5-8 and TRBJ1-5; 8 bases are shared with TRBD1. This CDR3 contains 15 residues. Per the germline V gene, CDR1 is SGHTS and CDR2 is YDEGEE. V dropped 4 bases and J dropped 5; count of bases not matched to a gene: 8. CDR3 protein: CASSVPGTGYQPQHF. For the CDR3, the DNA is TGTGCCAGCAGCGTACCCGGGACAGGCTATCAGCCCCAGCATTTT. Using reference TRBV5-8 and TRBJ1-5 for the parts outside the CDR3, the full variable domain is EAGVTQSPTHLIKTRGQQATLRCSPISGHTSVYWYQQALGLGLQFLLWYDEGEERNRGNFPPRFSGRQFPNYSSELNVNALELEDSALYLCASSVPGTGYQPQHFGDGTRLSIL.